This T cell receptor (beta chain) was obtained from a study of CD8+CD57+ T cells in acquired aplastic anemia. Study summary: 3 to 4 ug was the average amount of DNA from sorted CD4+ and CD8+ cells. Study-wide results and caveats: Sharing between patients and controls was observed for some 27 CD8+ CDR3 sequences. In CD8+ cells, Simpson's diversity showed no significant difference between patients and controls.

Genomic DNA constituted the template upon which TCR beta VDJ and CDR3 profiling was performed. TCRdb re-derived calls from the reads in MiXCR, one entry per CDR3 protein. This table has around 180,000 distinct CDR3 sequences, about three fifths appearing once. For this clonotype: What it recognizes is unknown.

This CDR3 comprises 18 residues. Germline CDR1 SGHTA, CDR2 FQGNSA. The V segment lost 4 bases and the J segment 4 bases; nucleotides outside the gene matches: 11. Specimen: sorted CD4+, CD8+, or CD8+CD57+ T cells (not recorded which) from PBMCs. The V call is TRBV7-2, the J call TRBJ2-5, with TRBD2 identical over 14 bases. This clonotype was sampled from a human donor with severe aplastic anemia or a healthy control (not recorded which). The chain's CDR3 is CASSYGTSGRRLGETQYF. Written as DNA, the CDR3 is TGTGCCAGCAGCTATGGGACTAGCGGGAGAAGGTTAGGAGAGACCCAGTACTTC.